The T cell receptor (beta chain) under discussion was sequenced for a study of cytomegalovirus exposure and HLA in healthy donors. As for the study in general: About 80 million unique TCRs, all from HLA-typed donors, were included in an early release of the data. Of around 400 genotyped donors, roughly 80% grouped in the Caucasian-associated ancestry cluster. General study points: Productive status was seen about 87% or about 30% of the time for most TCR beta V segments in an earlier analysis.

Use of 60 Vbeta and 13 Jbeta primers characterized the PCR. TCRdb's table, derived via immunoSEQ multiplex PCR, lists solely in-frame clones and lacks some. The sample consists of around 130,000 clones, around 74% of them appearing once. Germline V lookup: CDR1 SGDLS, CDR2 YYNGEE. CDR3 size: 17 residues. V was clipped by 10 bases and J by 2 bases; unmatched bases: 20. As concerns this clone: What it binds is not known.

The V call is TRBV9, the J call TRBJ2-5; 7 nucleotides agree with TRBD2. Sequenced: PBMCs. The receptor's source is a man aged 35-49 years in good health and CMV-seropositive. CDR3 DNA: TGTGCCCGCCGTCCGCGAGGTAAAGCGGGGCCACAAGAGACCCAGTACTTC. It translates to CARRPRGKAGPQETQYF. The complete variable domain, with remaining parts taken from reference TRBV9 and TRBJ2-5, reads DSGVTQTPKHLITATGQRVTLRCSPRSGDLSVYWYQQSLDQGLQFLIQYYNGEERAKGNILERFSAQQFPDLHSELNLSSLELGDSALYFCARRPRGKAGPQETQYFGPGTRLLVL.